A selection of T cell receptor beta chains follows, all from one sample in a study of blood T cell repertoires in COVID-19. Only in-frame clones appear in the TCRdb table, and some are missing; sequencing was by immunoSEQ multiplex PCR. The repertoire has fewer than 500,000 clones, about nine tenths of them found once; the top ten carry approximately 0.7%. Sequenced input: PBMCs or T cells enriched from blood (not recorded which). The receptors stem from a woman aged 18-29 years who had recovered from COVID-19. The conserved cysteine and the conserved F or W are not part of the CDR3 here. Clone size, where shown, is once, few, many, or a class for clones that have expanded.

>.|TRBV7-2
ASSAPYRGTNQPQH
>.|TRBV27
ASSLRRSGGYSPLH
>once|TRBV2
ASSQGRETQY
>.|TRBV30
ALTGFGVTYEQY
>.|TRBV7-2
ASSLVYPGAGANVLT
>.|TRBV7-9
ASSDLNEQY
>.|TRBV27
ASSLARAGEKLF
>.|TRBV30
AWSVRDRQNQPQH
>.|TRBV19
ASSMEFYGYT
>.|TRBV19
ASSIKGAEAF
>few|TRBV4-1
ASSQGASSNQPQH
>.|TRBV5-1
ASRFTENTEAF
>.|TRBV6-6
ASSYGGNQPQH
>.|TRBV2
AIQGQDTGELF
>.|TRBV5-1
ASSLGLGTGGEKLF
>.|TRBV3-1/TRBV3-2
ASSLYYEQY
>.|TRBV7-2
ASSTDRVSEKLF
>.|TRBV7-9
ASSLPGGLAQF
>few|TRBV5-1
ASSLNAMNTEAF
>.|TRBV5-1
ASTPDNTDTQY
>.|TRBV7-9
ASSLGDSAGELF
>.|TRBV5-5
ASSFSRDTGYT
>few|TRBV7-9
ASSGAGGPRGTSYEQY
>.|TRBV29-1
SVMYRGGTRTEAF
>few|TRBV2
ASGTSNQPQH
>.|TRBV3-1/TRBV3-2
ASSPRRADGYT
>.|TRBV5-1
ASSGTLGEPQH
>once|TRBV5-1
ASSNGGQGETDTQY
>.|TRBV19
ASSMGPGQGFHEQF
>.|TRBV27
ASSSLAGTSKETQY
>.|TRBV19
ASRGRGFDTEAF
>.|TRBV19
ASTLRTGAFNTEAF
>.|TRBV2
ASVQGRANYGYT
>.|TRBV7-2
ASSGNPLGLAGEQY
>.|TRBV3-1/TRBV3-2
ASSQVGGAYEQY
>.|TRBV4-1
ASSQTSGGAYNEQF
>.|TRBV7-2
ASSLYRTGTYEQY
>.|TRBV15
ATSRVDSSLGNTIY
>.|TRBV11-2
ASNRLAGGLEQF
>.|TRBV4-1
ASSLEASGGETQY
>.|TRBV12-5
ASGQEYQETQY
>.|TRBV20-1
SAQRETEAF
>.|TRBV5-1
ASSRPSSYEQY
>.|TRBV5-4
ASSPPGQGSYGYT
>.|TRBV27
ASRRSPEGNYGYT
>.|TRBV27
ASSWSGGYTEAF
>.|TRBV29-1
SVRTAIDTQY
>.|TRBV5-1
ASSFFQETQY
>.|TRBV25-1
ASSTAGGKNIQY
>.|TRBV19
ASTATQGTEQY
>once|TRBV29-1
SVARDPGVTEAF
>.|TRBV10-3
AISNRDRLGWGYT
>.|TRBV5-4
ASSLGPQGESLAQH
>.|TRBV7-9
ASSLTGEANGYT
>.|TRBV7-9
ASSFWTENTGELF
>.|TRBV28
ASSSLGARGYT
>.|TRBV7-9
ASSLPTGSYGYT
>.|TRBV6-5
ASSWDRTNQPQH